This TCR beta chain came from a study of technical replicates of blood from a handful of donors. Looked up from germline, CDR1 is LGHNA and CDR2 is YSLEER. V shed 0 bases and J shed 6 bases, with 12 bases lying between them. The CDR3 consists of 15 residues. Assay: immunoSEQ multiplex PCR; the TCRdb copy retains only in-frame clones and omits some. Of 65,000 to 80,000 clones listed, about nine tenths are singletons. Sequencing was performed on T cells isolated from PBMCs. This rearrangement joins TRBV4-3 to TRBJ1-5; D is unclear. This receptor was taken from a human donor in good health. CDR3 sequence reads: CASSQDLDGVQPQHF. DNA of the CDR3: TGCGCCAGCAGCCAAGATTTGGACGGGGTTCAGCCCCAGCATTTT.